This TCR beta chain is drawn from a study of blood T cell repertoires in COVID-19 (dated by TCRdb to about 2020). Some background on the complete study: The collaborator samples originated in the United States, Italy and Spain and spanned the acute and convalescent phases of COVID-19. The material from the prospective study consisted of cDNA or gDNA derived from T cells, B-cell-depleted T cells, or PBMCs. The dataset comprised deeply sampled blood TCRbeta repertoires from subjects exposed to, actively infected with, or recovered from COVID-19. A freely available public database, intended as a resource for researchers studying the immune response to SARS-CoV-2, is where the repertoires were released. Samples were obtained from the ongoing ImmuneRACE study (first 160 participants) and from approximately 1,200 subjects provided by 6 global collaborators. Sample metadata almost always included a de-identified subject ID, COVID-19 status, age in years and sex. Where available, HLA class I and class II types were obtained from metadata supplied by the sample provider rather than from assay-based typing. The paper as a whole reports these results and caveats: Clinical and demographic metadata were provided uncurated, with the amount varying by source and participant.

Notes on this clone: This receptor's antigen is unknown. No clone much larger than this one lies a single base away; base qualities are absent.

Collaborating institutions collected whole blood in K2EDTA tubes following their own protocols. For TCRbeta analysis, collaborators shipped samples as frozen whole blood, isolated PBMCs, or DNA extracted from either of those sample types. The immunoSEQ Assay, a bias-controlled multiplex PCR, was used to amplify TCRbeta CDR3 regions from genomic DNA. In the paper's pipeline: Within the assay, amplification of reference gene primers was used to estimate how many nucleated cells each sample contained. Sequence reads were collapsed and filtered to measure the absolute abundance of every unique TCRbeta CDR3 rearrangement. Productive Simpson clonality was computed per sample as the square root of Simpson's diversity index over productive rearrangements. TCRdb's version of the immuneACCESS table is confined to in-frame rearrangements and falls short of the full clone set. An unresolved V gene accounts for under half of the shortfall where checked; the remainder is of unknown origin. Clone size and the V and J calls come from that table; the DNA yielded D and trimming. This sample has 120,000 or so clones in its table, and around 87% of those were observed once. 6.5% to 9% of the sample is in the top ten clones.

CDR1 and CDR2 are read off the germline V gene as KGHDR and SFDVKD. V and J are trimmed by 4 bases and 0 bases, and the gene matches miss 8 bases of the junction. CDR3 length: 18 amino acids, cysteine to phenylalanine. Only the CDR3 DNA is retained, 54 bases long and in frame from the first base. The sequence is built from TRBV24-1 and TRBJ1-4, with 9 bases matching TRBD1. This TCR was recovered from a man in his forties or fifties with acute or convalescent COVID-19. Material for sequencing was peripheral blood. The DNA reads as follows: TGTGCCACCAGTGACCCGGGACAGGGATCTGCAACTAATGAAAAACTGTTTTTT. It encodes CATSDPGQGSATNEKLFF.